The 22 T cell receptor beta chains reported below all come from one sample, sequenced in a study of blood T cell repertoires in COVID-19. TCRdb keeps only in-frame clones here, not all; method: immunoSEQ multiplex PCR. Of about 200,000 clones in the sample, roughly 84% were seen once. Sequenced material: peripheral blood. These receptors came from a woman older than 75 with acute or convalescent COVID-19.

V usage is TRBV5-1 and J usage is TRBJ1-4, with 7 positions matching TRBD1. The V gene end was trimmed by 2 bases and the J gene end by 4 bases; junction bases not matched to a gene: 2. The CDR3 loop spans 14 amino acids. In germline, CDR1 is SGHRS, CDR2 YFSETQ. CDR3 loop: CASSFRGSNEKLFF. CDR3 coding DNA: TGCGCCAGCAGCTTCAGGGGGAGTAATGAAAAACTGTTTTTT.

The chain has TRBV6-5 and TRBJ2-7, with TRBD2 matching over 10 bases. Germline trimming cut 5 bases from V and 7 bases from J; bases unmatched to any gene: 5. Per the germline V gene, CDR1 is MNHEY and CDR2 is SVGAGI. This CDR3 is built from 13 residues. CDR3 DNA sequence: TGTGCCAGCAGTAAGGGACTAGCGAGGGAGCAGTACTTC. Its translation is CASSKGLAREQYF.

The rearrangement joins TRBV27 to TRBJ2-7; the match to TRBD1 covers 9 bases. The CDR3 loop spans 13 amino acids. Germline loops: CDR1 MNHEY, CDR2 SMNVEV (reference sequence). The ends lost 5 bases at V and 7 bases at J; junction bases unmatched: 6. CDR3 DNA sequence: TGTGCCAGCAGTACGGACAGGGGACTGGAGCAGTACTTC. It specifies CASSTDRGLEQYF.

The V call is TRBV7-2, the J call TRBJ2-6; D is ambiguous. V lost 2 bases to trimming and J lost 4 bases, with 9 bases between them. Germline loops: CDR1 SGHTA, CDR2 FQGNSA. This CDR3 region has 15 residues. In nucleotides, the CDR3 is TGTGCCAGCAGCTTACGGTTACTCGGGGCCAACGTCCTGACTTTC. The encoded protein is CASSLRLLGANVLTF.

About this clone itself: Other DNA sequences of this sample code for an identical CDR3. The chain uses TRBV7-2 and TRBJ1-2; 7 nucleotides agree with TRBD1. The CDR3 consists of 14 residues. CDR1 and CDR2 from the germline V gene are SGHTA and FQGNSA. V was clipped by 1 base and J by 4 bases; unmatched bases: 3. The CDR3 nucleotides read TGTGCCAGCAGCTTAGGCCCAGGGGGCTATGGCTACACCTTC. Translated: CASSLGPGGYGYTF. Together with reference TRBV7-2 and TRBJ1-2, the CDR3 gives the full variable domain: GAGVSQSPSNKVTEKGKDVELRCDPISGHTALYWYRQSLGQGLEFLIYFQGNSAPDKSGLPSDRFSAERTGGSVSTLTIQRTQQEDSAVYLCASSLGPGGYGYTFGSGTRLTVV.

The chain carries TRBV6-1 and TRBJ2-7, with D possibly TRBD2 on 6 matching bases. Trimming left V 2 bases short and J 0 bases short, with 8 bases between. Germline V gives CDR1 MNHNS, CDR2 SASEGT. The CDR3 loop spans 14 amino acids. The CDR3, as DNA: TGTGCCAGCAGTGAACTTAGCGGCTCCTACGAGCAGTACTTC. Encoded protein: CASSELSGSYEQYF.

The chain couples TRBV2 to TRBJ2-6; D perhaps matches TRBD2 (5 bases). The CDR3 is 14 amino acids. Germline CDR1 is SNHLY and CDR2 is FYNNEI. Trimming removed 11 bases from V and 0 bases from J, with 11 bases in between. As DNA, the CDR3 is TGTGCCGTAGCCGAGGGCTCTGGGGCCAACGTCCTGACTTTC. As protein: CAVAEGSGANVLTF.

This chain connects TRBV27 to TRBJ1-1, with 9 bases matching TRBD1. V shed 6 bases, J shed 4 bases, and the junction held 6 bases outside the gene matches. There are 14 residues in the CDR3. Germline assignment: CDR1 MNHEY and CDR2 SMNVEV (reference sequence). CDR3 nucleotide sequence: TGTGCCAGCAGAAGGACAGGGGCGTCCACTGAAGCTTTCTTT. This encodes CASRRTGASTEAFF.

The rearrangement uses TRBV21-1 and TRBJ2-3; no check of the table's D call, TRBD1, against the DNA was made. TRBV21-1 is labeled a pseudogene. CDR3 size: 11 residues. CDR3 sequence reads: CASKGGDTQYF. For the CDR3, the DNA is TGTGCCAGCAAAGGGGGAGATACGCAGTATTTT.

The chain joins TRBV19 to TRBJ1-5, with no clear D. The V end was cut by 7 bases, the J end by 4 bases, with 11 bases between. The CDR3 covers 13 residues. Germline V lookup: CDR1 LNHDA, CDR2 SQIVND (reference sequence). CDR3 residues: CASTYLGNQPQHF. The DNA for the CDR3 is TGTGCCAGTACTTATCTCGGGAATCAGCCCCAGCATTTT. The whole variable domain, remainder taken from reference TRBV19 and TRBJ1-5, is DGGITQSPKYLFRKEGQNVTLSCEQNLNHDAMYWYRQDPGQGLRLIYYSQIVNDFQKGDIAEGYSVSREKKESFPLTVTSAQKNPTAFYLCASTYLGNQPQHFGDGTRLSIL.

The V and J genes are TRBV19 and TRBJ1-5, with a possible D match to TRBD1 (5 bases). There are 12 residues in the CDR3. Trimming left V 6 bases short and J 11 bases short, with 14 bases between. Per germline, CDR1 LNHDA and CDR2 SQIVND (reference sequence). The CDR3: CASSLIPGSQHF. The CDR3 nucleotides are TGTGCCAGTAGCCTGATTCCAGGGTCCCAGCATTTT.

Here the CDR3 DNA reads TGTGCCAGCAGCTTATTCGGGCAGGGCGGAGATACGCAGTATTTT. It translates to CASSLFGQGGDTQYF. The chain carries TRBV7-2 and TRBJ2-3, with D maybe TRBD1 (5 bases). The CDR3 has 15 residues. V was pared by 2 bases and J by 5 bases, with 14 bases between. CDR1 and CDR2 (germline): SGHTA, FQGNSA. The full variable domain, rest sourced from reference TRBV7-2 and TRBJ2-3, is GAGVSQSPSNKVTEKGKDVELRCDPISGHTALYWYRQSLGQGLEFLIYFQGNSAPDKSGLPSDRFSAERTGGSVSTLTIQRTQQEDSAVYLCASSLFGQGGDTQYFGPGTRLTVL.

The genes are TRBV30 and TRBJ1-5; D possibly corresponds to TRBD1 (5 bases). This CDR3 has 13 amino acids. Germline V gives CDR1 GTSNPN, CDR2 SVGIG (reference sequence). The ends were cut back, 7 bases at V and 6 bases at J, with 16 bases in the middle. The CDR3 loop is CAFSTGISQPQHF. The DNA of the CDR3 is TGTGCCTTCTCTACAGGAATTAGTCAGCCCCAGCATTTT.

This sequence joins TRBV23-1 and TRBJ2-1; 12 bases align to TRBD1. TRBV23-1 is an ORF; its function is uncertain. The CDR3 contains 18 residues. CDR3 DNA: TGCGCTGATCTCCGGGACAGGGGGCAAAAGAGCTCCTACAATGAGCAGTTCTTC. It encodes CADLRDRGQKSSYNEQFF.

The rearrangement joins TRBV4-3 to TRBJ1-2; no clear D gene. The V gene lost 0 bases and the J gene lost 3 bases, with 11 bases spanning the gap. The CDR3 is 15 amino acids. Germline CDR1 and CDR2: LGHNA and YSLEER. CDR3 DNA: TGCGCCAGCAGCCAAGATTCTTGGGCCCACTATGGCTACACCTTC. Its translation: CASSQDSWAHYGYTF.

The chain carries TRBV27 and TRBJ2-2; D may be TRBD1 (5 bases). The CDR3 contains 14 residues. V was shortened by 6 bases and J by 2 bases, with 10 bases between the two germline ends. Germline CDR1 and CDR2: MNHEY and SMNVEV (reference sequence). The CDR3 is CASRDKINTGELFF. CDR3 DNA: TGTGCCAGCAGGGACAAAATTAACACCGGGGAGCTGTTTTTT.

This clone was picked up a small number of times. The chain carries TRBV3-1 (or the pseudogene TRBV3-2) and TRBJ2-7, with D hard to call. The CDR3 is 14 amino acids. V was trimmed by 1 base and J by 3 bases, leaving 10 bases between them. Germline values: CDR1 LGHDT, CDR2 YNNKEL (reference sequence). Written as DNA, the CDR3 is TGTGCCAGCAGCCAAGCTTCCACGAGCTACGAGCAGTACTTC. It yields the protein CASSQASTSYEQYF.

As concerns this clone: A read error may produce the germline difference seen at one junction end. The V call is TRBV7-7, the J call TRBJ2-3; D is undetermined. This CDR3 is built from 13 residues. The germline V gene has CDR1 SSHAT and CDR2 FNYEAQ (reference sequence). CDR3 bases: TGTGCTAGCAGCTTAGGAATCCGGGATACGCAGTATTTT. It yields the protein CASSLGIRDTQYF.

This chain connects TRBV9 to TRBJ2-3; the D gene is possibly TRBD1 (6 bases). Germline-derived CDR1 and CDR2 are SGDLS and YYNGEE. V was shortened by 2 bases and J by 4 bases, with 11 bases between the two germline ends. This CDR3 is 14 amino acids long. CDR3 nucleotide sequence: TGTGCCAGCAGCGTCAACAGGGCCCCAGATACGCAGTATTTT. The encoded protein is CASSVNRAPDTQYF.

The rearrangement uses TRBV28 and TRBJ2-5; a possible D gene is TRBD2 (6 bases). V lost 5 bases, J lost 6 bases, and 13 bases lay in between. Germline V lookup: CDR1 MDHEN, CDR2 SYDVKM. CDR3 length: 13 amino acids. As DNA, the CDR3 is TGTGCCAGCAGTCTCCGGGAGCCGAAGACCCAGTACTTC. Translation gives CASSLREPKTQYF. The full variable domain, with the rest looked up from reference TRBV28 and TRBJ2-5, is DVKVTQSSRYLVKRTGEKVFLECVQDMDHENMFWYRQDPGLGLRLIYFSYDVKMKEKGDIPEGYSVSREKKERFSLILESASTNQTSMYLCASSLREPKTQYFGPGTRLLVL.

V gene TRBV27 combines with J gene TRBJ1-2, with 9 bases identical to TRBD1. V dropped 4 bases and J dropped 8; count of bases not matched to a gene: 5. This CDR3 has 13 residues. Germline lookup yields CDR1 MNHEY and CDR2 SMNVEV (reference sequence). CDR3 residues: CASSWTGERGYTF. For the CDR3, the DNA is TGTGCCAGCAGTTGGACAGGGGAGAGGGGCTACACCTTC.

This chain joins TRBV6-5 and TRBJ1-1; D unclear. The CDR3 sequence is 14 residues long. CDR1 is MNHEY, CDR2 SVGAGI, per germline. Trimming removed 4 bases at V and 10 bases at J, with 19 bases between. The CDR3: CASSSPTRAAGAFF. Written as DNA, the CDR3 is TGTGCCAGCAGTTCCCCGACCCGAGCGGCGGGAGCTTTCTTT.